Listed below are T cell receptor beta chains from one sample, sequenced in a study of preoperative IRX-2 immunotherapy in early breast cancer. Measured with immunoSEQ multiplex PCR; TCRdb has only the in-frame clones, and not every one. The sample has several thousand clones, around two thirds seen once; the top ten hold approximately 12%. Sequencing was performed on tumor tissue, taken after IRX-2 immunotherapy. The receptors originated from a human donor with breast cancer. Both conserved end residues are part of each CDR3. The D gene is left open where the match is weak. Rows may omit the clone size; those that give it use once, few, many or a size class.

CDR3 length: 13; clone size: -; D gene: TRBD1; V gene: TRBV30; J gene: TRBJ2-5; CDR3 DNA: TGTGCTTGTACCGGGACAGGGCACGGGACCCAGTACTTC; CDR3 protein: CACTGTGHGTQYF
CDR3 length: 14; clone size: -; D gene: -; V gene: TRBV22-1; J gene: TRBJ2-7; CDR3 DNA: TGTGCCAGCAGTGAAGCGGGAGGGGTTTCCGAGCAGTACTTC; CDR3 protein: CASSEAGGVSEQYF
CDR3 length: 16; clone size: -; D gene: -; V gene: TRBV6-8; J gene: TRBJ1-2; CDR3 DNA: TGTGCCAGCAGTTCCAACAAAAAGACAGTTAACTATGGCTACACCTTC; CDR3 protein: CASSSNKKTVNYGYTF
CDR3 length: 15; clone size: -; D gene: -; V gene: TRBV19; J gene: TRBJ2-1; CDR3 DNA: TGTGCCAGTAGTATGAGTGGCAGGGATGGGGATGAGCAGTTCTTC; CDR3 protein: CASSMSGRDGDEQFF
CDR3 length: 14; clone size: -; D gene: TRBD1; V gene: TRBV11-3; J gene: TRBJ1-4; CDR3 DNA: TGTGCCAGCAGCTCCGGGACAGGCAATGAAAAACTGTTTTTT; CDR3 protein: CASSSGTGNEKLFF
CDR3 length: 15; clone size: -; D gene: TRBD2; V gene: TRBV7-7; J gene: TRBJ2-7; CDR3 DNA: TGTGCCAGCAGCCCTCCGGGTAGCGGGAGCTACGAGCAGTACTTC; CDR3 protein: CASSPPGSGSYEQYF
CDR3 length: 18; clone size: few; D gene: -; V gene: TRBV7-5; J gene: TRBJ1-1; CDR3 DNA: TGTGCCAGCAACCGGAGAACAGGGGTGGCGAAAATGAACACTGAAGCTTTCTTT; CDR3 protein: CASNRRTGVAKMNTEAFF
CDR3 length: 14; clone size: -; D gene: -; V gene: TRBV28; J gene: TRBJ1-1; CDR3 DNA: TGTGCCAGCAGCAGCGGGACACCAAACACTGAAGCTTTCTTT; CDR3 protein: CASSSGTPNTEAFF
CDR3 length: 16; clone size: -; D gene: TRBD1; V gene: TRBV11-3; J gene: TRBJ2-2; CDR3 DNA: TGTGCCAGCAGCCGCGACAGGGCTGGGAGCACCGGGGAGCTGTTTTTT; CDR3 protein: CASSRDRAGSTGELFF
CDR3 length: 14; clone size: few; D gene: -; V gene: TRBV28; J gene: TRBJ2-7; CDR3 DNA: TGTGCCAGCAGTCCGGACTCCTTCGCCTACGAGCAGTACTTC; CDR3 protein: CASSPDSFAYEQYF
CDR3 length: 14; clone size: -; D gene: -; V gene: TRBV28; J gene: TRBJ1-4; CDR3 DNA: TGTGCCAGCAGCTCCTTACAGCCTAATGAAAAACTGTTTTTT; CDR3 protein: CASSSLQPNEKLFF
CDR3 length: 15; clone size: -; D gene: -; V gene: TRBV7-8; J gene: TRBJ2-2; CDR3 DNA: TGTGCCAGCAGCTTATCCCCAACTAGGGCCGGGGAGCTGTTTTTT; CDR3 protein: CASSLSPTRAGELFF
CDR3 length: 17; clone size: -; D gene: -; V gene: TRBV10-2; J gene: TRBJ2-1; CDR3 DNA: TGCGCCAGCAGTGATGTGGGCGAGAGGGGATCCTACAATGAGCAGTTCTTC; CDR3 protein: CASSDVGERGSYNEQFF
CDR3 length: 14; clone size: large; D gene: -; V gene: TRBV19; J gene: TRBJ1-3; CDR3 DNA: TGTGCCAGTAGTCACAGGGAGGGGTCGGACACCATATATTTT; CDR3 protein: CASSHREGSDTIYF
CDR3 length: 17; clone size: -; D gene: TRBD1; V gene: TRBV11-3; J gene: TRBJ1-2; CDR3 DNA: TGTGCCAGCAGCCCAACCCTGGGACAGGGGGGGAACTATGGCTACACCTTC; CDR3 protein: CASSPTLGQGGNYGYTF
CDR3 length: 16; clone size: -; D gene: TRBD2; V gene: TRBV11-3; J gene: TRBJ2-3; CDR3 DNA: TGTGCCAGCAGCTTACTACTAGCGGGGGGCACAGATACGCAGTATTTT; CDR3 protein: CASSLLLAGGTDTQYF
CDR3 length: 12; clone size: -; D gene: -; V gene: TRBV6-8; J gene: TRBJ2-7; CDR3 DNA: TGTGCCAGCTGGGACGAGGGGGTAGAGCAGTACTTC; CDR3 protein: CASWDEGVEQYF
CDR3 length: 16; clone size: -; D gene: -; V gene: TRBV1; J gene: TRBJ1-5; CDR3 DNA: TGCGCCAGCAGCCAAGGTGGAAGGGGCTCAAATCAGCCCCAGCATTTT; CDR3 protein: CASSQGGRGSNQPQHF
CDR3 length: 13; clone size: -; D gene: TRBD1; V gene: TRBV19; J gene: TRBJ1-2; CDR3 DNA: TGTGCCAGTACAGGACAGGGAGGGGATGGCTACACCTTC; CDR3 protein: CASTGQGGDGYTF
CDR3 length: 14; clone size: -; D gene: -; V gene: TRBV19; J gene: TRBJ2-3; CDR3 DNA: TGTGCCAGTAGTCTCCGGGAGAACACAGATACGCAGTATTTT; CDR3 protein: CASSLRENTDTQYF
CDR3 length: 18; clone size: large; D gene: -; V gene: TRBV11-3; J gene: TRBJ1-3; CDR3 DNA: TGTGCCAGCAGCTTAGGTTTAGTTGACAGCCGCTCTGGAAACACCATATATTTT; CDR3 protein: CASSLGLVDSRSGNTIYF
CDR3 length: 13; clone size: -; D gene: -; V gene: TRBV30; J gene: TRBJ2-5; CDR3 DNA: TGTGCCTGGAGTATATCGGGGTGGGAGACCCAGTACTTC; CDR3 protein: CAWSISGWETQYF